This T cell receptor (beta chain) was captured in a study of blood T cell repertoires in COVID-19. Study at large: Samples came from the United States, Italy and Spain, spanning acute and convalescent COVID-19.

The CDR3 runs to 14 residues. V was pared by 3 bases and J by 6 bases, with 11 bases of the junction left unmatched. From germline, CDR1 is SQVTM and CDR2 ANQGSEA. Authors' data handling: Using reference gene primer amplification, nucleated cell counts were estimated. Data came from immunoSEQ multiplex PCR; TCRdb stores just in-frame clones and leaves some out. V, J and clone size derive from that table, while D and trimming were established from the DNA sequence. The table includes 100,000 to 150,000 clones, 92% detected once. This clonotype was obtained from a man between 50 and 59 years old with COVID-19, enrolled during active disease. The V and J genes are TRBV29-1 and TRBJ2-7; 7 bases are shared with TRBD2. Sample: peripheral blood. The CDR3 bases are TGCAGCGTTGAGACCGTGGGAGGGGTCGGCGAGCAGTACTTC. It is translated as CSVETVGGVGEQYF.